A single sample is the source of the 13 T cell receptor beta chains below, sequenced in a study of OX40 agonist ivuxolimab in advanced cancers. Data came from immunoSEQ multiplex PCR; TCRdb stores just in-frame clones and leaves some out. The sample includes tens of thousands of clones, about 70% of them seen just once. The source was CD4+ or CD8+ T cells sorted from blood, collected in a trial of the OX40 agonist ivuxolimab. The receptors shown here come from an adult with an advanced solid tumor such as melanoma, head and neck, liver or kidney cancer.

This clone occurred a few times. The V call is TRBV4-2, the J call TRBJ2-1; D remains unclear. V lost 4 bases and J lost 6, with 16 bases in between. Looked up from germline, CDR1 is LGHNA and CDR2 is YNFKEQ. The CDR3 totals 15 residues. The CDR3 coding sequence is TGTGCCAGCAGCCTCCGGGTTACACCCCGCAATGAGCAGTTCTTC. Its translation is CASSLRVTPRNEQFF.

This clone was seen only a few times. This sequence joins TRBV30 and TRBJ1-1; no clear D. V shed 0 bases and J shed 5 bases, with 7 bases lying between them. In germline, CDR1 is GTSNPN, CDR2 SVGIG (reference sequence). CDR3 length: 12 amino acids. CDR3 amino acids: CAWSVLGTEAFF. CDR3 in DNA: TGTGCCTGGAGTGTACTAGGGACTGAAGCTTTCTTT. The full variable domain, its missing parts supplied by reference TRBV30 and TRBJ1-1, is SQTIHQWPATLVQPVGSPLSLECTVEGTSNPNLYWYRQAAGRGLQLLFYSVGIGQISSEVPQNLSASRPQDRQFILSSKKLLLSDSGFYLCAWSVLGTEAFFGQGTRLTVV.

The chain combines TRBV5-6 with TRBJ2-2; unclear D gene. This CDR3 contains 13 residues. V was trimmed by 4 bases and J by 4 bases, leaving 8 bases between them. Germline V gives CDR1 SGHDT, CDR2 YYEEEE. The DNA for the CDR3 is TGTGCCAGCAGCCGGTACTTCACCGGGGAGCTGTTTTTT. Translated, it gives CASSRYFTGELFF. The entire variable domain, with the rest obtained from reference TRBV5-6 and TRBJ2-2, is as follows: DAGVTQSPTHLIKTRGQQVTLRCSPKSGHDTVSWYQQALGQGPQFIFQYYEEEERQRGNFPDRFSGHQFPNYSSELNVNALLLGDSALYLCASSRYFTGELFFGEGSRLTVL.

The rearrangement joins TRBV6-5 to TRBJ2-7; either TRBD1 or TRBD2 may fit D (5 bases each). This CDR3 is 12 amino acids long. Germline assignment: CDR1 MNHEY and CDR2 SVGAGI. The ends were cut back, 10 bases at V and 3 bases at J, with 13 bases in the middle. CDR3 sequence: CATTYGGYEQYF. The CDR3 DNA follows: TGTGCCACCACTTATGGGGGCTACGAGCAGTACTTC.

The rearrangement joins TRBV14 to TRBJ2-7; tentative D call: TRBD1 (6 bases). The V end lost 0 bases, the J end lost 4 bases, and 13 bases lay between the germline ends. The CDR3 contains 15 residues. Germline CDR1 is SGHDN and CDR2 is FVKESK. The CDR3 DNA follows: TGTGCCAGCAGCCAAGATCTGGGGGCGAGGTACGAGCAGTACTTC. It specifies CASSQDLGARYEQYF.

The CDR3 region is CASSFNRADTQYF. Here the CDR3 DNA reads TGTGCCAGCAGCTTCAACCGGGCTGATACGCAGTATTTT. The genes are TRBV11-2 and TRBJ2-3; no reliable D call. V was cut by 3 bases and J by 6 bases, with 10 bases left in between. The CDR3 consists of 13 residues. From germline, CDR1 is SGHAT and CDR2 FQNNGV.

The chain combines TRBV10-3 with TRBJ2-2; 9 positions agree with TRBD1. V dropped 4 bases and J dropped 3; count of bases not matched to a gene: 3. The CDR3 is made up of 15 amino acids. Looked up from germline, CDR1 is ENHRY and CDR2 is SYGVKD. Here the CDR3 DNA reads TGTGCCATCAGTGGCCGGGACAGGGACACCGGGGAGCTGTTTTTT. Its protein is CAISGRDRDTGELFF.

The chain combines TRBV5-5 with TRBJ1-2, with a tentative D call TRBD1 (6 bases). The CDR3 runs to 15 residues. With 0 bases removed from V and 3 bases from J, the gap between germline ends came to 12 bases. Germline-derived CDR1 and CDR2 are SGHKS and YYEKEE (reference sequence). CDR3 loop: CASSLEAGDHYGYTF. CDR3 in DNA: TGTGCCAGCAGCTTGGAGGCAGGGGATCACTATGGCTACACCTTC.

This chain uses TRBV5-5 with TRBJ1-5, with D perhaps matching TRBD1 (5 bases). The CDR3 contains 15 residues. With 1 base removed from V and 1 base from J, the gap between germline ends came to 9 bases. CDR1 is SGHKS and CDR2 is YYEKEE in the germline V gene (reference sequence). CDR3 coding DNA: TGTGCCAGCAGCTTGTATAGGGGCAGCAATCAGCCCCAGCATTTT. It yields the protein CASSLYRGSNQPQHF.

The chain uses TRBV5-5 and TRBJ1-4, with D perhaps TRBD1 (5 bases). The CDR3 spans 17 residues. From germline, CDR1 is SGHKS and CDR2 YYEKEE (reference sequence). The V end was cut by 0 bases, the J end by 3 bases, with 15 bases between. CDR3 nucleotide sequence: TGTGCCAGCAGCTTGGTCGGGGGGGTACAGCCTAATGAAAAACTGTTTTTT. Translated, it gives CASSLVGGVQPNEKLFF. The full variable domain, in which reference TRBV5-5 and TRBJ1-4 provide the parts outside the CDR3, is DAGVTQSPTHLIKTRGQQVTLRCSPISGHKSVSWYQQVLGQGPQFIFQYYEKEERGRGNFPDRFSARQFPNYSSELNVNALLLGDSALYLCASSLVGGVQPNEKLFFGSGTQLSVL.

The chain employs TRBV10-3 and TRBJ1-1; D may be TRBD1 (5 bases). The CDR3 loop spans 14 amino acids. V lost 7 bases and J 4 bases, leaving 16 bases between the germline ends. CDR1 and CDR2 from the germline V gene are ENHRY and SYGVKD. CDR3 bases: TGTGCCATCAATGCCGGGGACTCCGGCACTGAAGCTTTCTTT. Residues: CAINAGDSGTEAFF.

This rearrangement joins TRBV27 to TRBJ1-2; D uncertain. V lost 7 bases and J lost 2, with 11 bases in between. Germline CDR1 reads MNHEY; CDR2 reads SMNVEV (reference sequence). The CDR3 has 13 residues. The CDR3 DNA sequence: TGTGCCAGCACCAACAACCTCAACTATGGCTACACCTTC. Its protein product is CASTNNLNYGYTF.

The table lists this clone with a few counts. The V and J genes are TRBV21-1 and TRBJ2-5; the D segment call TRBD2 is taken from the table without a DNA check. TRBV21-1 counts as a pseudogene. The CDR3 sequence is 19 residues long. CDR3 residues: CASSVIWLAGELGQETQYF. For the CDR3, the DNA is TGTGCCAGCAGCGTGATTTGGCTAGCGGGGGAATTAGGCCAAGAGACCCAGTACTTC.